The T cell receptor (beta chain) under discussion was sequenced for a study of shared T cell receptors in the human thymus. The protocol was immunoSEQ multiplex PCR, while the TCRdb copy is restricted to in-frame clones and leaves out a portion. Here the sample spans hundreds of thousands of clones, roughly 90% being singletons. This clone occurred a few times. In addition, the sample was reused for a study of human thymus T cells. Per that study: The people who donated were healthy Finnish babies having corrective surgery for congenital heart defects. Thymic and blood repertoires appeared to carry a bias in their V and J gene usage.

Sequenced input: thymocytes. This clonotype originated in a boy under two years old with a congenital heart defect.

This chain's CDR3 is CASSFSTSSLISYNEQFF. CDR3 DNA: TGCGCCAGCAGCTTCTCGACTAGCTCTCTTATCTCCTACAATGAGCAGTTCTTC. The gene calls are TRBV5-1 and TRBJ2-1; 7 positions agree with TRBD2. V gave up 2 bases and J gave up 0 bases; unmatched junction bases: 11. CDR3 length equals 18 residues. Germline V gene lookup returns CDR1 SGHRS and CDR2 YFSETQ.